Sequencing of this T cell receptor (beta chain) was carried out in a study of cytomegalovirus exposure and HLA in healthy donors (dated by TCRdb to 2017 to 2019). In the study overall: According to a later analysis, the 120 or so validation repertoires were produced on the same platform as the approximately 610 repertoires of the first cohort. The study was designed to test whether signatures of past pathogen exposure could be identified by cataloging public T cell receptors. In addition to the first cohort of approximately 650 subjects, a separate validation cohort of approximately 110 different subjects was used. High-throughput TCR immunosequencing, statistical association of individual TCRs with disease status, and machine learning were combined to predict cytomegalovirus infection status.

The library was produced with the immunoSEQ multiplex PCR assay. The paper's processing steps were these. A statistical classification framework was built to diagnose cytomegalovirus status from the catalog of TCR beta chain sequences. TCRdb provides this immuneACCESS table in a form limited to in-frame rearrangements. Some clones are lacking; in checked studies, under half of them reflect an unresolved V gene, and why the rest are absent is not known. V and J calls and clone size are copied from that table; D and trimming were computed from the DNA. The sample includes under 200,000 clones, with roughly 90% observed a single time. The biggest ten clones account for approximately 10% of the sample. This clone was seen just once. Its binding antigen is unknown. No quality values exist for individual bases; no much larger clone is one base distant. From cysteine to phenylalanine, the CDR3 is 15 amino acids long. The only DNA kept is the CDR3, 45 bases in frame from the first base. Trimming removed 0 bases from V and 4 bases from J; the gene matches leave 7 bases unexplained. Reading the germline V gene gives CDR1 SGDLS and CDR2 YYNGEE.

The paper as a whole reports these results and caveats: All 130 or so repertoires were used to score co-occurrence in the validation cohort in a later analysis, because that analysis had no HLA typing for the cohort. A total of 150 or so TCR beta chains were listed by the study as associated with cytomegalovirus. According to the authors, the approach could potentially be generalized to other disease states and immunological phenotypes. Subsequent analysis determined that TCRs grouped into clusters in the first cohort also showed a tendency toward co-occurrence across the 90 to 150 validation repertoires, and approximately 93% of cluster scores exceeded 0. Cytomegalovirus status was reported to be diagnosed by the classifier with high specificity and sensitivity in both the original and validation cohorts. While some public TCRs were present in many individuals, most TCR sequences turned up only very rarely across donors. In vitro tests confirmed that a few of the cytomegalovirus-associated TCR beta chains recognize cytomegalovirus antigens.

The donors belonged to the validation cohort of around 110 subjects, which was separate from the roughly 680-subject first cohort. Sequencing input: PBMCs. The sequence derives from a woman aged 18 to 35 in good health and CMV-seropositive. The chain is made from TRBV9 and TRBJ2-7, with 7 bases in between that match TRBD1. The CDR3 loop reads CASSVAPTGFYEQYF. Read as DNA, the sequence is TGTGCCAGCAGCGTAGCCCCGACAGGGTTTTACGAGCAGTACTTC.